This TCR beta chain was recorded in a study of regulatory T cells in long-lasting Graves disease. This clonotype occurred many times. Its antigen is unknown. General observations from the study: It was possible that the small sample size reduced accuracy.

With iRepertoire HTBI primers and Arm-PCR of CDR3 regions, TCR beta libraries were built. In TCRdb, the multiplex PCR reads were re-called with MiXCR into one record per CDR3 protein. The sample lists about 540,000 distinct CDR3 sequences, roughly 13% occurring once. Time point of the sample: newly diagnosed GD, antithyroid drugs for less than 3 months. Making the TCR library involved RNA that had been extracted from PBMCs. Germline V CDR1 and CDR2: DFQATT, SNEGSKA (reference sequence). This CDR3 comprises 16 residues. With 5 bases removed from V and 5 bases from J, the gap between germline ends came to 21 bases. This same sample was also part of a study on T cells in Graves' hyperthyroidism and ophthalmopathy. Per that paper: Patients were excluded for uncontrolled infection, other autoimmune disease, pregnancy or lactation.

J is TRBJ2-2 and V is TRBV20-1, with D perhaps matching TRBD1 or TRBD2 (6 bases each). Sequenced here: peripheral blood mononuclear cells (PBMCs), sampled at new diagnosis, from a patient treated with antithyroid drugs. This TCR came from a man in his thirties or forties with Graves disease. The CDR3 DNA follows: TGCAGTGCTCGGGGGTCGGGGGCGAAAATTACCGGGGAGCTGTTTTTT. It yields the protein CSARGSGAKITGELFF.